This T cell receptor beta chain came from a study of early T cells in non-severe SARS-CoV-2 infection. Study as a whole: Sequencing targeted bulk RNA from unsorted whole blood, leaving chains unpaired.

In this sample, this clonotype turned up a few times. Unique molecular identifier tags were affixed to discrete cDNA molecules. TCRdb called the 5' RACE reads again in MiXCR, with one record for every CDR3 protein. The table lists tens of thousands of distinct CDR3 sequences, about 15% of them singletons. The CDR3 has 15 residues. CDR1 and CDR2 from the germline V gene are LNHDA and SQIVND (reference sequence). V lost 1 base to trimming and J lost 9 bases; unmatched junction nucleotides: 11. This TCR was sampled from an adult who was a healthcare worker with PCR-confirmed SARS-CoV-2 infection or an uninfected control (not recorded which). V is TRBV19 and J is TRBJ2-5; TRBD1 matches 7 bases. Material for sequencing was whole blood. The chain's CDR3 is CASSIATTGSEAQYF. The CDR3 DNA follows: TGTGCCAGTAGTATAGCTACGACAGGGAGCGAGGCCCAGTACTTC.